A selection of T cell receptor beta chains follows, all from one sample in a study of PD-1 blockade in classical Hodgkin lymphoma. Generated by immunoSEQ multiplex PCR, the TCRdb table keeps only in-frame clones and is missing some. Among tens of thousands of clones listed, more than 75% were seen once. The specimen was peripheral blood mononuclear cells (PBMCs). These receptors originate from a human donor with classical Hodgkin lymphoma. The CDR3 runs from the conserved cysteine through the conserved F or W. The order of the fields is V gene, J gene, CDR3 protein.

TRBV29-1	TRBJ1-2	CSVGRGPNYGYTF
TRBV6-1	TRBJ2-1	CASSEIGGNLHEQFF
TRBV7-8	TRBJ1-5	CASSLGLVRTGANQPQHF
TRBV18	TRBJ1-1	CASSPGPRAEAFF
TRBV5-1	TRBJ2-2	CASREGARVTGELFF
TRBV18	TRBJ2-7	CASSPRGGISASYEQYF
TRBV27	TRBJ1-5	CASSPGAGSGQPQHF
TRBV28	TRBJ1-1	CASGQGLNTEAFF
TRBV5-1	TRBJ1-5	CASSIPDIYSNQPQHF
TRBV28	TRBJ1-4	CASSPPGATNEKLFF
TRBV6-5	TRBJ2-1	CASSWDSGRPEEQFF
TRBV2	TRBJ2-1	CASTGGLSYNEQFF
TRBV18	TRBJ2-7	CASSPGLANSYEQYF
TRBV5-6	TRBJ2-3	CASSPGEREIHYSTDTQYF
TRBV7-2	TRBJ2-2	CASFTGEHTGELFF
TRBV6-1	TRBJ1-2	CASSTRGGAGGYTF
TRBV21-1	TRBJ2-1	CASSPLASYNEQFF